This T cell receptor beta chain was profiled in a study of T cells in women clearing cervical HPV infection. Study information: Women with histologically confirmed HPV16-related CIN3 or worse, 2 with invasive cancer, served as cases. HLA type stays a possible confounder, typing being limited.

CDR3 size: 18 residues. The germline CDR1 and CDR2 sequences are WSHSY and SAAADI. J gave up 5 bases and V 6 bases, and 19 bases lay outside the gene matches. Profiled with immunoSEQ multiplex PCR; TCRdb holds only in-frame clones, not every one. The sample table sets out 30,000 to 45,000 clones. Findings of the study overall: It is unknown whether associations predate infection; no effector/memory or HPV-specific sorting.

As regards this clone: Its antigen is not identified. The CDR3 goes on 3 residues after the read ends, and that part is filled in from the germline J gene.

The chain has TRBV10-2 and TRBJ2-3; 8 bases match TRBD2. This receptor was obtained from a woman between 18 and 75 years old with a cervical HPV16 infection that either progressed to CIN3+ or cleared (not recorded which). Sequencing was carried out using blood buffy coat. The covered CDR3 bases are TGCGCCAGCAGGGGGGCAACTAGCGGAAGAGGGGAGGAAGATACG. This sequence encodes CASRGATSGRGEEDT. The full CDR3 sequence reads CASRGATSGRGEEDTQYF.